These 27 T cell receptor beta chains came from one sample sequenced in a study of CXCR3-negative and CXCR3-positive naive CD8 T cells. Through 5' RACE with UMI labels, the TRB cDNA libraries were prepared. TCRdb reprocessed the 5' RACE reads and stores each CDR3 protein as one record, lacking DNA. The listing contains about 130,000 distinct CDR3 sequences. Sequencing was done on a sample of naive CXCR3- CD8+ T cells from blood. Stated subset: CD45RO-CCR7+CD27+CD95- naive CD8+ T cells lacking CXCR3 (TNR3-). These receptors all come from a human donor in good health. Some clones in this sample may be carry-over from other donors' samples.

The V and J genes are TRBV5-1 and TRBJ1-1; TCRdb indicates TRBD1, and absent DNA this call remains unverified. The CDR3 runs to 12 residues. Germline V gene sequence: CDR1 SGHRS, CDR2 YFSETQ. The CDR3 sequence is CASSGGDRGAFF.

The chain links TRBV20-1 to TRBJ2-2; with no DNA, the TCRdb D assignment of TRBD2 cannot be verified. CDR1 and CDR2 (germline): DFQATT, SNEGSKA (reference sequence). The length of the CDR3 is 17 residues. The CDR3 protein is CSASGLAGTTNTGELFF.

The chain employs TRBV19 and TRBJ1-1; no DNA is available, so the TRBD1 call from TCRdb remains unchecked. This CDR3 contains 15 residues. CDR1 and CDR2 (germline): LNHDA, SQIVND (reference sequence). CDR3 sequence reads: CASSPKDNHHTEAFF.

V gene TRBV20-1 combines with J gene TRBJ2-7; TCRdb proposes TRBD2, but this gene call is untestable without DNA. Germline V gene lookup returns CDR1 DFQATT and CDR2 SNEGSKA (reference sequence). The CDR3 is 15 amino acids. This CDR3 is CSAGALAGGPYEQYF.

The V call is TRBV2, the J call TRBJ2-1. Germline CDR1 and CDR2: SNHLY and FYNNEI. CDR3 length: 14 amino acids. The CDR3 reads CASANGPTDNEQFF.

The chain is built from TRBV7-9 and TRBJ2-3; the TCRdb call, TRBD1, lacks DNA for checking. CDR3 length: 12 residues. CDR1 is SEHNR and CDR2 is FQNEAQ in the germline V gene (reference sequence). CDR3 amino acids: CASSVTPGAQYF.

The gene calls are TRBV5-4 and TRBJ2-1; without DNA, the TCRdb call of TRBD2 cannot be checked. There are 17 residues in the CDR3. Germline lookup yields CDR1 SGHNT and CDR2 YYREEE (reference sequence). The CDR3 here is CASSLGLAGSSYNEQFF.

This chain links TRBV4-3 with TRBJ2-7; TCRdb's D call of TRBD1 is untestable without DNA. The V gene's germline CDR1 is LGHNA and CDR2 YSLEER. The CDR3 is 12 residues long. This chain's CDR3 is CASSLTRGEQYF.

The chain uses TRBV28 and TRBJ2-7; TCRdb's D call, TRBD2, is unchecked because there is no DNA. Looked up from germline, CDR1 is MDHEN and CDR2 is SYDVKM. This CDR3 has 16 amino acids. The CDR3 spells CASSLGLAGDIREQYF.

V is TRBV7-2 and J is TRBJ2-3; no DNA is available, so the TRBD2 call from TCRdb remains unchecked. Germline V gene lookup returns CDR1 SGHTA and CDR2 FQGNSA. The CDR3 length is 14 residues. CDR3 loop: CASLSSVQGDTQYF.

V is TRBV4-1 and J is TRBJ2-7; TCRdb picks TRBD1, but there is no DNA to check that call. This CDR3 comprises 15 residues. Germline V lookup: CDR1 MGHRA, CDR2 YSYEKL. The CDR3 reads CASSQERGTTYEQYF.

The chain has TRBV14 and TRBJ1-2. The CDR3 runs 13 residues. From germline, CDR1 is SGHDN and CDR2 FVKESK. The CDR3 protein is CASSLTQNYGYTF.

The chain is built from TRBV4-1 and TRBJ1-5. The germline V gene has CDR1 MGHRA and CDR2 YSYEKL. This CDR3 has 14 amino acids. The CDR3: CASSQRQGDQPQHF.

The chain couples TRBV25-1 to TRBJ2-5; TCRdb picks TRBD2, but there is no DNA to check that call. Germline CDR1 is MGHDK and CDR2 is SYGVNS. This CDR3 contains 15 residues. CDR3 region: CAARPTTGIQETQYF.

This chain links TRBV5-1 with TRBJ1-2; TCRdb lists TRBD1, though no DNA is available to test this call. Germline CDR1 reads SGHRS; CDR2 reads YFSETQ. The length of the CDR3 is 17 residues. Here the CDR3 reads CASTPTPTVQPGYGYTF.

V is TRBV12-3 or TRBV12-4 and J is TRBJ2-1; with no DNA, the TCRdb D assignment of TRBD1 cannot be verified. The CDR3 length is 14 residues. The CDR3 protein is CASSTTGANNEQFF.

The chain is built from TRBV6-2 or TRBV6-3 and TRBJ2-7; the D call of TRBD1 rests on TCRdb alone, since no DNA is present to check it. The germline V gene encodes CDR1 MNHEY and CDR2 SVGEGT. The CDR3 contains 16 residues. The CDR3 reads CASSYGRDRVTYEQYF.

The chain is built from TRBV9 and TRBJ2-7. Germline assignment: CDR1 SGDLS and CDR2 YYNGEE. CDR3 length: 12 amino acids. CDR3 loop: CASSVSSYEQYF.

The V and J genes are TRBV29-1 and TRBJ2-2. The CDR3 loop spans 11 amino acids. Germline assignment: CDR1 SQVTM and CDR2 ANQGSEA. The CDR3 is CSVDFRGELFF.

This sequence joins TRBV10-1 and TRBJ2-7; TCRdb names TRBD2, which stays unverified in the absence of DNA. This CDR3 is built from 17 residues. Per the germline V gene, CDR1 is WNHNN and CDR2 is SYGVQD (reference sequence). CDR3 region: CASSGSGTSGSPYEQYF.

The V gene is TRBV12-3 or TRBV12-4, the J gene TRBJ2-2; there is no DNA to check the TCRdb D call of TRBD1. The CDR3 spans 16 residues. The CDR3 is CASSFLGTGGTGELFF.

This chain's CDR3 is CASSVGTGGPDRNEQFF. The chain recombines TRBV9 with TRBJ2-1; TCRdb proposes TRBD2, but this gene call is untestable without DNA. The V gene's germline CDR1 is SGDLS and CDR2 YYNGEE. The CDR3 loop spans 17 amino acids.

The chain joins TRBV5-5 to TRBJ2-3; no DNA is available, so the TRBD2 call from TCRdb remains unchecked. Germline-derived CDR1 and CDR2 are SGHKS and YYEKEE (reference sequence). The CDR3 has 17 amino acids. The CDR3 region is CASSLAAGLVLADTQYF.

V and J are TRBV29-1 and TRBJ2-7; the TCRdb D gene call, TRBD2, has no DNA to confirm it. From germline, CDR1 is SQVTM and CDR2 ANQGSEA. The CDR3 runs 12 residues. The CDR3 protein is CSVEDGGYEQYF.

The rearrangement uses TRBV27 and TRBJ2-7; TCRdb gives TRBD2 as the D gene, but with no DNA this cannot be confirmed. This CDR3 comprises 13 residues. Germline V lookup: CDR1 MNHEY, CDR2 SMNVEV (reference sequence). The CDR3 region is CASSLGAPYEQYF.

The chain has TRBV16 and TRBJ1-1. CDR3 length equals 13 residues. In germline, CDR1 is KGHSY, CDR2 FQNENV. The CDR3 protein is CASSQFGLTEAFF.

The rearrangement links TRBV5-4 to TRBJ2-3; TCRdb outputs TRBD1, but without DNA this stays unchecked. Germline V lookup: CDR1 SGHNT, CDR2 YYREEE (reference sequence). CDR3 size: 18 residues. CDR3 region: CASSMSGLGVIYTDTQYF. The full variable domain, its missing parts supplied by reference TRBV5-4 and TRBJ2-3, is ETGVTQSPTHLIKTRGQQVTLRCSSQSGHNTVSWYQQALGQGPQFIFQYYREEENGRGNFPPRFSGLQFPNYSSELNVNALELDDSALYLCASSMSGLGVIYTDTQYFGPGTRLTVL.